The 31 T cell receptor beta chains presented below share a single source sample, sequenced in a study of OX40 agonist ivuxolimab in advanced cancers. Only in-frame clones appear in the TCRdb table, and some are missing; sequencing was by immunoSEQ multiplex PCR. The sample shows tens of thousands of clones, approximately 86% of them seen only once. Sequenced material: CD4+ or CD8+ T cells sorted from blood, taken in a trial of the OX40 agonist ivuxolimab. The source is an adult with an advanced solid tumor such as melanoma, head and neck, liver or kidney cancer.

This chain joins TRBV10-1 and TRBJ2-1; the match to TRBD2 covers 8 bases. Trimming removed 2 bases from V and 4 bases from J; junction bases left unmatched: 4. The CDR3 covers 15 residues. Germline values: CDR1 WNHNN, CDR2 SYGVQD (reference sequence). The CDR3 sequence: CASSEGVAGYNEQFF. Here the CDR3 DNA reads TGCGCCAGCAGTGAGGGAGTAGCGGGGTACAATGAGCAGTTCTTC.

The chain carries TRBV28 and TRBJ1-2; a possible D gene is TRBD1 (6 bases). The CDR3 sequence is 14 residues long. Germline CDR1 MDHEN, CDR2 SYDVKM. The V end lost 7 bases, the J end lost 9 bases, and 21 bases lay between the germline ends. The CDR3 DNA follows: TGTGCCAGCAACTCGGGGTCGGGGGCCTTACGCTACACCTTC. This sequence encodes CASNSGSGALRYTF.

The J gene is TRBJ2-7, the V gene TRBV7-2, with no clear D. Between the trimmed V and J ends, which lost 1 base and 0 bases, there was a span of 7 bases. Germline CDR1 SGHTA, CDR2 FQGNSA. CDR3 size: 14 residues. CDR3 loop: CASSLGTASYEQYF. As DNA, the CDR3 is TGTGCCAGCAGCTTAGGGACGGCCTCCTACGAGCAGTACTTC.

The genes are TRBV19 and TRBJ1-5; D gene ambiguous. This CDR3 contains 12 residues. V gave up 6 bases and J gave up 4 bases, with 7 bases separating them. The germline gives CDR1 LNHDA, CDR2 SQIVND (reference sequence). The CDR3 here is CASRRLNQPQHF. CDR3 coding DNA: TGTGCCAGTAGAAGATTGAATCAGCCCCAGCATTTT.

This clone was recorded a few times. This chain uses TRBV5-4 with TRBJ1-2; possible D gene TRBD1, 5 bases. Deletions cut 4 bases from V and 3 bases from J, with 10 bases between. From germline, CDR1 is SGHNT and CDR2 YYREEE (reference sequence). The CDR3 is 13 residues long. CDR3 DNA sequence: TGTGCCAGCAGCCTCAGGGCGGACTATGGCTACACCTTC. Amino acid sequence: CASSLRADYGYTF.

The V call is TRBV11-1, the J call TRBJ2-3; 7 nucleotides agree with TRBD2. The CDR3 is 16 residues long. The junction had 17 bases not matched to a gene; V was cut back by 8 bases and J by 6 bases. Germline V gene lookup returns CDR1 SGHAT and CDR2 FQDESV (reference sequence). This CDR3 reads CASGRVGGRAADTQYF. In DNA, the CDR3 is TGTGCCAGCGGTAGGGTTGGGGGGAGGGCCGCGGATACGCAGTATTTT.

The chain combines TRBV7-9 with TRBJ1-2, with D uncertain. Trimming took off 1 base at V and 8 bases at J, with 11 bases between the two ends. CDR3 size: 13 residues. The germline gives CDR1 SEHNR, CDR2 FQNEAQ (reference sequence). Here the CDR3 DNA reads TGTGCCAGCAGCTTAGATGCTGCGAGGGGCTACACCTTC. Its protein product is CASSLDAARGYTF.

The chain is built from TRBV11-1 and TRBJ2-4; D may be TRBD2 (6 bases). This CDR3 has 16 amino acids. V was pared by 5 bases and J by 0 bases, with 14 bases between. Germline-derived CDR1 and CDR2 are SGHAT and FQDESV (reference sequence). The CDR3 sequence: CASSRRAGRAKNIQYF. CDR3 DNA: TGTGCCAGCAGCCGGAGGGCAGGACGAGCCAAAAACATTCAGTACTTC.

The chain is built from TRBV6-4 and TRBJ1-1, with 9 bases aligning to TRBD1. Germline CDR1 reads MRHNA; CDR2 reads SNTAGT. Germline trimming cut 5 bases from V and 2 bases from J; bases unmatched to any gene: 6. There are 15 residues in the CDR3. CDR3 sequence: CASSPGTGTNTEAFF. The DNA for the CDR3 is TGTGCCAGCAGTCCCGGGACAGGGACCAACACTGAAGCTTTCTTT.

This sequence joins TRBV10-3 and TRBJ2-7; 10 nucleotides align to TRBD2. V gave up 0 bases and J gave up 5 bases; unmatched junction bases: 7. CDR3 length: 16 residues. Germline V CDR1 and CDR2: ENHRY, SYGVKD. The CDR3 sequence is CAISESASGRLHEQYF. CDR3 in DNA: TGTGCCATCAGTGAGTCGGCTAGCGGGAGATTACACGAGCAGTACTTC.

The gene calls are TRBV19 and TRBJ2-2, with unresolved D. Deletions cut 3 bases from V and 4 bases from J, with 15 bases between. Per germline, CDR1 LNHDA and CDR2 SQIVND (reference sequence). This CDR3 is 16 amino acids long. CDR3: CASSMSRMRGTGELFF. Here the CDR3 DNA reads TGTGCCAGTAGTATGAGCAGGATGCGTGGCACCGGGGAGCTGTTTTTT.

The chain carries TRBV7-9 and TRBJ1-2, with 8 positions matching TRBD1. J was trimmed by 4 bases and V by 4 bases; bases with no gene match: 8. The length of the CDR3 is 15 residues. Germline V gene data show CDR1 as SEHNR and CDR2 as FQNEAQ (reference sequence). In DNA, the CDR3 is TGTGCCAGCAGCTCAAGGACAGGGCCTTCCTATGGCTACACCTTC. Amino acids: CASSSRTGPSYGYTF.

This clone has a count of ten or more. CDR3 region: CASSQLRSGGEQFF. CDR3 in DNA: TGTGCCAGCAGCCAGCTTAGATCCGGGGGTGAGCAGTTCTTC. This chain joins TRBV5-8 and TRBJ2-1, with a weak D call TRBD2 (6 bases). The CDR3 loop spans 14 amino acids. Trimming cost V 4 bases and J 9 bases, with 17 bases left between them. Germline-derived CDR1 and CDR2 are SGHTS and YDEGEE.

J is TRBJ1-2 and V is TRBV28; D might be TRBD1 (6 bases). Trimming took 7 bases from V and 0 from J, leaving 15 bases between them. Germline values: CDR1 MDHEN, CDR2 SYDVKM. This CDR3 has 15 amino acids. CDR3 DNA: TGTGCCAGCACCACCCCGACAGGACCTAACTATGGCTACACCTTC. It specifies CASTTPTGPNYGYTF.

The J gene is TRBJ2-7, the V gene TRBV11-2; D assignment may be TRBD1 or TRBD2 (5 bases each). CDR1 and CDR2 (germline): SGHAT, FQNNGV. The CDR3 is 15 residues long. Trimming left V 0 bases short and J 2 bases short, with 11 bases between. This CDR3 reads CASSLDRDGPYEQYF. The CDR3 nucleotides read TGTGCCAGCAGCTTAGACAGGGACGGGCCCTACGAGCAGTACTTC.

This clone has a handful of counts. The V gene is TRBV7-9, the J gene TRBJ2-5, with D perhaps TRBD2 (6 bases). This CDR3 region has 15 residues. Trimming removed 3 bases from V and 5 bases from J, with 16 bases in between. Germline loops: CDR1 SEHNR, CDR2 FQNEAQ (reference sequence). The CDR3 protein is CASSFSRLVGETQYF. In DNA form, the CDR3 reads TGTGCCAGCAGCTTCAGCCGACTAGTGGGGGAGACCCAGTACTTC.

CDR3 coding DNA: TGTGCCAGCAGTTTAACGACAGGGGGAGATTCACCCCTCCACTTT. Translating gives CASSLTTGGDSPLHF. The V call is TRBV27, the J call TRBJ1-6; TRBD1 agrees at 9 bases. CDR1 and CDR2 from the germline V gene are MNHEY and SMNVEV (reference sequence). CDR3 size: 15 residues. Trimming at V came to 2 bases and at J to 8 bases, leaving 4 bases not matched to a gene.

This clone was seen a handful of times. V usage is TRBV6-5 and J usage is TRBJ1-4, with TRBD1 matching over 8 bases. V gave up 6 bases and J gave up 4 bases; unmatched junction bases: 4. Germline CDR1 MNHEY, CDR2 SVGAGI. CDR3 length: 14 residues. Here the CDR3 reads CASRPTGDNEKLFF. The CDR3 bases are TGTGCCAGCAGACCGACAGGGGATAATGAAAAACTGTTTTTT.

The chain has TRBV19 and TRBJ1-4; the match to TRBD1 covers 7 bases. CDR1 LNHDA and CDR2 SQIVND come from the germline V gene (reference sequence). Germline trimming cut 5 bases from V and 0 bases from J; bases unmatched to any gene: 12. There are 18 residues in the CDR3. The CDR3 DNA is TGTGCCAGTAGTCCCCGGGGACAGAGCCTTGCAACTAATGAAAAACTGTTTTTT. Translating gives CASSPRGQSLATNEKLFF.

This clone was seen a handful of times. The gene calls are TRBV19 and TRBJ2-5, with D unresolved. Germline lookup yields CDR1 LNHDA and CDR2 SQIVND (reference sequence). The length of the CDR3 is 12 residues. V was trimmed by 11 bases and J by 5 bases, leaving 15 bases between them. CDR3 residues: CAVGISRETQYF. The CDR3 DNA is TGTGCCGTAGGCATTTCAAGGGAGACCCAGTACTTC.

This clone is medium-sized (0.01 to 0.1%) in the sample. The chain joins TRBV6-6 to TRBJ1-2, with D maybe TRBD1 (6 bases). This CDR3 comprises 14 residues. Trimming pared 4 bases from V and 8 bases from J, leaving 17 bases between. Germline lookup yields CDR1 MNHNY and CDR2 SVGAGI (reference sequence). Written as DNA, the CDR3 is TGTGCCAGCAGTTTACAGGGCGGCGCGTCGGGCTACACCTTC. Translation: CASSLQGGASGYTF.

V and J are TRBV27 and TRBJ1-3, with no clear D. The CDR3 extends over 13 amino acids. The germline V gene has CDR1 MNHEY and CDR2 SMNVEV (reference sequence). V was trimmed by 8 bases and J by 0 bases, leaving 8 bases between them. CDR3 amino acids: CASRKSSGNTIYF. The CDR3 nucleotides are TGTGCCAGCCGCAAGAGCTCTGGAAACACCATATATTTT.

This chain connects TRBV5-3 to TRBJ2-7; 8 bases agree with TRBD1. TRBV5-3 is sorted into the ORF group, with uncertain function. After removal of 1 base from V and 5 bases from J, the junction contained 5 bases not matched to a gene. The CDR3 sequence is 14 residues long. CDR3 sequence: CARSLRTGSHEQYF. CDR3 coding DNA: TGTGCCAGAAGCTTGCGGACAGGGTCCCACGAGCAGTACTTC.

In this sample, this clone turned up once. V gene TRBV11-2 combines with J gene TRBJ2-2; D is perhaps TRBD2 (5 bases). Germline CDR1 and CDR2: SGHAT and FQNNGV. Trimming left V 5 bases short and J 3 bases short, with 13 bases between. The CDR3 is 15 residues long. This CDR3 is CASSQATDYTGELFF. CDR3 coding DNA: TGTGCCAGCAGCCAAGCGACGGACTACACCGGGGAGCTGTTTTTT.

Here the CDR3 DNA reads TGCGCCAGCAGCTTGGATTATAATTCACCCCTCCACTTT. As protein: CASSLDYNSPLHF. The genes are TRBV5-1 and TRBJ1-6; D unclear. The ends were cut back, 0 bases at V and 4 bases at J, with 2 bases in the middle. Germline CDR1 is SGHRS and CDR2 is YFSETQ. The CDR3 has 13 amino acids. Drawing the rest from reference TRBV5-1 and TRBJ1-6, the complete variable domain is KAGVTQTPRYLIKTRGQQVTLSCSPISGHRSVSWYQQTPGQGLQFLFEYFSETQRNKGNFPGRFSGRQFSNSRSEMNVSTLELGDSALYLCASSLDYNSPLHFGNGTRLTVT.

The chain joins TRBV5-1 to TRBJ2-7, with D possibly being TRBD1 (5 bases). Trimming took off 1 base at V and 5 bases at J, with 16 bases between the two ends. CDR1 is SGHRS, CDR2 YFSETQ, per germline. This CDR3 spans 15 amino acids. The CDR3 nucleotides read TGCGCCAGCAGCTTGTTCCCCATCCAGGACAACGAGCAGTACTTC. Translating it yields CASSLFPIQDNEQYF. Full variable domain (remainder filled in from reference TRBV5-1 and TRBJ2-7): KAGVTQTPRYLIKTRGQQVTLSCSPISGHRSVSWYQQTPGQGLQFLFEYFSETQRNKGNFPGRFSGRQFSNSRSEMNVSTLELGDSALYLCASSLFPIQDNEQYFGPGTRLTVT.

This chain joins TRBV9 and TRBJ1-1; D unresolved. Trimming pared 3 bases from V and 5 bases from J, leaving 17 bases between. Per germline, CDR1 SGDLS and CDR2 YYNGEE. This CDR3 comprises 15 residues. CDR3 DNA sequence: TGTGCCAGCAGCGCGGACCATAGGAGGGAAACTGAAGCTTTCTTT. This sequence encodes CASSADHRRETEAFF.

This chain connects TRBV5-4 to TRBJ1-4; possibly TRBD1 for D (6 bases). Germline CDR1 reads SGHNT; CDR2 reads YYREEE (reference sequence). V lost 4 bases and J 5 bases, leaving 15 bases between the germline ends. The CDR3 runs to 15 residues. The CDR3 DNA reads TGTGCCAGCAGCCCAGAGGACAGTGCGAATGAAAAACTGTTTTTT. As protein: CASSPEDSANEKLFF.

The chain has TRBV5-8 and TRBJ1-4; possibly TRBD1 for D (5 bases). The V gene lost 2 bases and the J gene lost 3 bases, with 11 bases spanning the gap. CDR1 is SGHTS and CDR2 is YDEGEE in the germline V gene. The CDR3 runs to 15 residues. Here the CDR3 DNA reads TGTGCCAGCAGCTTTCAAGGGGTCCCTAATGAAAAACTGTTTTTT. It yields the protein CASSFQGVPNEKLFF.

The chain joins TRBV7-2 to TRBJ2-1, with TRBD2 matching over 11 bases. The V and J ends lost 5 bases and 5 bases, in that order; junction bases with no gene match: 5. Germline V gene lookup returns CDR1 SGHTA and CDR2 FQGNSA. This CDR3 has 15 residues. As DNA, the CDR3 is TGTGCCAGCAGCCGTAGCGGGAGGGAAAACAATGAGCAGTTCTTC. It specifies CASSRSGRENNEQFF.

V gene TRBV6-5 combines with J gene TRBJ2-7, with D perhaps assigned TRBD1 or TRBD2 (5 bases each). This CDR3 region has 14 residues. Germline lookup yields CDR1 MNHEY and CDR2 SVGAGI. Trimming left V 2 bases short and J 4 bases short, with 12 bases between. The CDR3 reads CASSYGGSVYEQYF. CDR3 nucleotides: TGTGCCAGCAGTTACGGGGGTTCGGTTTACGAGCAGTACTTC.